There are many counts of the clone carrying this T cell receptor beta chain. The data were taken from a study of neurological immune-mediated disorders. TCRdb passed the 5' RACE reads through MiXCR, listing each CDR3 protein once. Of some 77,000 distinct CDR3 sequences listed, approximately 10% were seen once; the top ten hold 1.5% to 2%. The germline gives CDR1 MNHEY, CDR2 SVGAGI. The CDR3 runs 14 residues. Between the trimmed V and J ends, which lost 6 bases and 7 bases, there was a span of 16 bases. The sequenced sample consisted of PBMCs. This chain links TRBV6-5 with TRBJ2-1, with D possibly TRBD2 on 6 matching bases. The receptor comes from a man aged 45-60 years in good health. CDR3 protein: CASRRTTPPNEQFF. CDR3 bases: TGTGCCAGCAGACGGACTACTCCTCCGAATGAGCAGTTCTTC.